This TCR beta chain appears in the sequencing data of a study of tumor and adjacent non-tumor tissue in lung cancer. Across the study: Aged roughly 30 to 85 years, patients included roughly 10 men and about 5 women with stage I to III disease.

The template was RNA from unsorted bulk tissue. Donors were chemotherapy-naive, newly diagnosed lung cancer surgical patients in China, August–late 2014. In germline, CDR1 is MNHEY, CDR2 SVGEGT. The CDR3 is made up of 13 amino acids. Study-level results: Top 100 clones took a larger repertoire share in normal lung. Higher tumor TCR diversity was associated with shorter survival.

The library came from three nested PCR rounds adapted from ARM-PCR protocols. One entry per CDR3 protein, called by TCRdb with MiXCR from the multiplex PCR reads. The data show over 60,000 distinct CDR3 sequences, around 73% seen once. On this clonotype: Its antigen is still unknown. Compared with germline, one end of the junction differs, possibly owing to a read error.

The clonotype was recovered from a man aged 55 to 69 with non-small cell lung cancer. This chain uses TRBV6-2 or TRBV6-3 with TRBJ2-2, with D unclear. The sequenced sample was lung tumor tissue. The CDR3 reads CAGSYFFPGELFF. The CDR3 DNA reads as TGTGCCGGCAGTTACTTTTTCCCCGGGGAGCTGTTTTTT.